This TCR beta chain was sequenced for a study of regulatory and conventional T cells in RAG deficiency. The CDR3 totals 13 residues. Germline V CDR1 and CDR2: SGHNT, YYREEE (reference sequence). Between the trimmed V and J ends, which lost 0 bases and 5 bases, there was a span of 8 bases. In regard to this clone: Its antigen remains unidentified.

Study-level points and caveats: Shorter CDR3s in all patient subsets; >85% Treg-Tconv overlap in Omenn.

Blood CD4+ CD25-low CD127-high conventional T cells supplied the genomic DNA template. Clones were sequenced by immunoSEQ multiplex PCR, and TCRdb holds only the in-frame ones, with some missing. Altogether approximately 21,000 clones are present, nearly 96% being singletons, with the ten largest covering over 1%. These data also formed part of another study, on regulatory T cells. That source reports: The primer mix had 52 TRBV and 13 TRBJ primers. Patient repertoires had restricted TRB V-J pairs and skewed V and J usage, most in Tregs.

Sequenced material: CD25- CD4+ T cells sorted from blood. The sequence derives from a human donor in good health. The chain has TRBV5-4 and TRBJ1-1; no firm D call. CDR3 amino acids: CASSLAAGTEAFF. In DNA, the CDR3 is TGTGCCAGCAGCTTGGCTGCGGGGACTGAAGCTTTCTTT.